The following is a T cell receptor (beta chain) sequence with its context. This CDR3 is 14 amino acids long. Looked up from germline, CDR1 is ENHRY and CDR2 is SYGVKD. V dropped 10 bases and J dropped 7 bases, with 21 bases sitting between them. This record comes from a study of pediatric ulcerative colitis. Clones were sequenced by immunoSEQ multiplex PCR, and TCRdb holds only the in-frame ones, with some missing. The data contain around 65,000 clones, around 80% of them singletons. Sequencing input: blood. This clonotype originated in a boy younger than 18 with moderate ulcerative colitis. The genes are TRBV10-3 and TRBJ2-3, with a weak D call TRBD1 (6 bases). The DNA of the CDR3 is TGTGCCACTATTAAACAAACAGGGTTCCATACGCAGTATTTT. Its protein is CATIKQTGFHTQYF.